The next 14 T cell receptor beta chains were all read from a single sample in a study of CD8 T cells in ankylosing spondylitis. Via MiXCR, TCRdb re-called the 5' RACE reads, giving one row per CDR3 protein. In the table there are approximately 30,000 distinct CDR3 sequences, roughly 7.3% of which are singletons. The specimen sequenced was blood. The receptor source for this set is a male donor with ankylosing spondylitis or in good health (not recorded which).

This clonotype was counted only a few times. The rearrangement joins TRBV20-1 to TRBJ2-3; D is unresolved. The CDR3 is 14 amino acids. The V gene's germline CDR1 is DFQATT and CDR2 SNEGSKA (reference sequence). Trimming removed 3 bases from V and 2 bases from J, with 12 bases in between. The CDR3 DNA sequence: TGCAGTGCTAGGGCCCCTTGGGCCACAGATACGCAGTATTTT. It is translated as CSARAPWATDTQYF.

This clonotype was found a few times. The chain recombines TRBV4-1 with TRBJ2-1; TRBD1 matches at 7 bases. The CDR3 is 14 amino acids. The J segment lost 4 bases and the V segment lost 4 bases, leaving 4 bases of the junction unmatched. The germline V gene has CDR1 MGHRA and CDR2 YSYEKL. This CDR3 reads CASSPDRTYNEQFF. In nucleotides, the CDR3 is TGCGCCAGCAGCCCGGACAGGACTTACAATGAGCAGTTCTTC.

Ten or more counts support this clonotype. The chain combines TRBV12-3 or TRBV12-4 with TRBJ2-3; 10 bases fit TRBD2. V was clipped by 6 bases and J by 1 base; unmatched bases: 4. This CDR3 has 15 residues. CDR3 bases: TGTGCCAGCAGCACTAGCGGGGAACGCACAGATACGCAGTATTTT. Translated, it gives CASSTSGERTDTQYF.

This chain links TRBV7-6 with TRBJ2-2, with a weak D call TRBD2 (5 bases). The germline V and J ends were trimmed by 3 bases and 3 bases, with 8 bases remaining between them. CDR3 size: 14 residues. The germline V gene has CDR1 SGHVS and CDR2 FNYEAQ. The CDR3 is CASSFSEDTGELFF. CDR3 nucleotide sequence: TGTGCCAGCAGCTTTTCGGAGGACACCGGGGAGCTGTTTTTT.

The chain couples TRBV20-1 to TRBJ1-1; TRBD1 is a possible D gene (5 bases). This CDR3 contains 15 residues. V shed 6 bases and J shed 3 bases, with 20 bases lying between them. Germline CDR1 is DFQATT and CDR2 is SNEGSKA (reference sequence). The CDR3 reads CSAHGPGRSYTEAFF. The CDR3 nucleotides read TGCAGTGCCCATGGACCGGGACGGAGTTACACTGAAGCTTTCTTT.

The rearrangement links TRBV7-2 to TRBJ1-1; D remains unclear. This CDR3 comprises 12 residues. The V end was cut by 5 bases, the J end by 6 bases, with 10 bases between. Germline CDR1 reads SGHTA; CDR2 reads FQGNSA. CDR3: CASSPDLAEAFF. The CDR3 DNA sequence: TGTGCCAGCAGCCCGGACTTGGCTGAAGCTTTCTTT.

About this clonotype: At one end the junction does not follow the germline gene, possibly because of a read error. V gene TRBV7-7 combines with J gene TRBJ2-1; a weak D match, TRBD1 (6 bases). Germline loops: CDR1 SSHAT, CDR2 FNYEAQ (reference sequence). This CDR3 contains 13 residues. CDR3 sequence (DNA): TGTGCTAGCAGCCTTGAGGGGGACGATGAGCAGTTCTTC. Protein: CASSLEGDDEQFF.

This clonotype was recorded a few times. The V and J genes are TRBV28 and TRBJ2-1; TRBD2 matches at 9 bases. The V segment lost 0 bases and the J segment 5 bases; nucleotides outside the gene matches: 5. CDR1 and CDR2 (germline): MDHEN, SYDVKM. The CDR3 is 16 residues long. CDR3 amino acids: CASSLWTSGADNEQFF. CDR3 coding DNA: TGTGCCAGCAGTTTATGGACTAGCGGTGCGGACAATGAGCAGTTCTTC.

The table lists this clonotype with a few counts. V is TRBV29-1 and J is TRBJ1-2; 9 bases map to TRBD1. V gave up 5 bases and J gave up 5 bases; unmatched junction bases: 6. The germline gives CDR1 SQVTM, CDR2 ANQGSEA. This CDR3 region has 13 residues. The CDR3: CSVRTGAAYGYTF. The CDR3 DNA sequence: TGCAGCGTTCGGACAGGGGCGGCTTATGGCTACACCTTC.

The V gene is TRBV6-6, the J gene TRBJ2-2; D call uncertain. This CDR3 spans 14 amino acids. Trimming removed 6 bases from V and 4 bases from J, with 12 bases in between. CDR1 MNHNY and CDR2 SVGAGI come from the germline V gene (reference sequence). CDR3 loop: CASSPSRLTGELFF. CDR3 bases: TGTGCCAGCAGCCCCTCTAGGCTCACCGGGGAGCTGTTTTTT.

The J gene is TRBJ2-7, the V gene TRBV2; D is possibly TRBD1 (6 bases). The CDR3 is 15 residues long. V was cut by 8 bases and J by 3 bases, with 20 bases left in between. Germline V gene data show CDR1 as SNHLY and CDR2 as FYNNEI. CDR3 DNA sequence: TGTGCCAGCCGCCCCAGGGGTCGACTTAGCTACGAGCAGTACGTC. Translated: CASRPRGRLSYEQYV.

The genes are TRBV28 and TRBJ2-5; D uncertain. Germline CDR1 and CDR2: MDHEN and SYDVKM. Trimming removed 6 bases at V and 5 bases at J, with 16 bases between. This CDR3 contains 14 residues. The CDR3 DNA is TGTGCCAGCAGCAGTACTCCCCGTCGGGAGACCCAGTACTTC. Encoded protein: CASSSTPRRETQYF.

This clonotype was found a few times. The gene calls are TRBV27 and TRBJ1-6, with no clear D. Looked up from germline, CDR1 is MNHEY and CDR2 is SMNVEV (reference sequence). The CDR3 is made up of 12 amino acids. Trimming took off 3 bases at V and 9 bases at J, with 6 bases between the two ends. The CDR3 DNA follows: TGTGCCAGCAGTTTCCCCGCTTCACCCCTCCACTTT. As protein: CASSFPASPLHF.

This clonotype was recorded a few times. This chain links TRBV7-3 with TRBJ2-3; D gene uncertain. Germline V lookup: CDR1 SGHTA, CDR2 FQGTGA. V was pared by 8 bases and J by 6 bases, with 12 bases between. The length of the CDR3 is 12 residues. This CDR3 is CASGPGGDTQYF. CDR3 in DNA: TGTGCCAGCGGTCCGGGTGGGGATACGCAGTATTTT.